The present entry profiles one TCR beta chain with its context. Its antigen remains unknown. This specimen comes from a study of OX40 agonist ivuxolimab in advanced cancers. The repertoire was sequenced with immunoSEQ multiplex PCR; TCRdb's copy has only in-frame clones and lacks some. The sample contains about 47,000 clones, around 84% of which appear only once. Study-wide points: The study did not work out the antigen specificity of the expanded peripheral T cells.

Germline V gene lookup returns CDR1 PRHDT and CDR2 FYEKMQ (reference sequence). The V end lost 3 bases, the J end lost 2 bases, and 9 bases lay between the germline ends. The CDR3 spans 14 residues. The TCR comes from an adult with an advanced solid tumor such as melanoma, head and neck, liver or kidney cancer. The source material was CD4+ or CD8+ T cells sorted from blood, sampled in a trial of the OX40 agonist ivuxolimab. The V gene is TRBV13, the J gene TRBJ2-3; TRBD2 is a possible D gene (6 bases). CDR3 sequence reads: CASSFPGDTDTQYF. CDR3 nucleotide sequence: TGTGCCAGCAGCTTCCCGGGAGACACAGATACGCAGTATTTT.